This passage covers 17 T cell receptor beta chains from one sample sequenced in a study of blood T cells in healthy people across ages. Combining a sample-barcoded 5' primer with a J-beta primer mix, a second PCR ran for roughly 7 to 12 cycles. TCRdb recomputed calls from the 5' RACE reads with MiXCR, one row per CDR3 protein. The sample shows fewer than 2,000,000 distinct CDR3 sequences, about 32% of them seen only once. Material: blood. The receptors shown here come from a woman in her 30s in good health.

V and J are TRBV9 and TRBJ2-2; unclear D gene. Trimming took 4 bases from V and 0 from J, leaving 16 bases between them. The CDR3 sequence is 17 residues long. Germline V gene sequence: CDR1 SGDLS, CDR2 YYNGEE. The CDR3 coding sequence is TGTGCCAGCAGCCCCCGACGGAGTACAGCGAACACCGGGGAGCTGTTTTTT. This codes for CASSPRRSTANTGELFF.

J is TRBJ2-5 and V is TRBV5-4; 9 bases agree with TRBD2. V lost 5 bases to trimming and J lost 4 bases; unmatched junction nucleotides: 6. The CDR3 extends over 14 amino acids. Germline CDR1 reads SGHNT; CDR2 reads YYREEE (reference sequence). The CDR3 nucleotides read TGTGCCAGCAGGTCCTCGACTAGCGGAGAGACCCAGTACTTC. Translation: CASRSSTSGETQYF.

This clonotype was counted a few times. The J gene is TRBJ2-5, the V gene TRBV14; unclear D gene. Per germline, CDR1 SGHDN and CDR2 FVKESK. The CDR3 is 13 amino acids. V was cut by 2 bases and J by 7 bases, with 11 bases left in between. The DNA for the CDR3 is TGTGCCAGCAGCCAATCTATTCACGGGACCCAGTACTTC. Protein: CASSQSIHGTQYF.

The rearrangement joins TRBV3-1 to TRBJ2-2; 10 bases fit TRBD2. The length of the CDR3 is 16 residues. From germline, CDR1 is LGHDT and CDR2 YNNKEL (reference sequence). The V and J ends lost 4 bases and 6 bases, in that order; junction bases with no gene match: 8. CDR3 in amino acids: CASSPKRGGLAGELFF. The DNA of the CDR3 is TGTGCCAGCAGCCCTAAGCGGGGGGGCTTGGCCGGGGAGCTGTTTTTT. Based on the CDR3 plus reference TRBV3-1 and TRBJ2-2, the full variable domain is DTAVSQTPKYLVTQMGNDKSIKCEQNLGHDTMYWYKQDSKKFLKIMFSYNNKELIINETVPNRFSPKSPDKAHLNLHINSLELGDSAVYFCASSPKRGGLAGELFFGEGSRLTVL.

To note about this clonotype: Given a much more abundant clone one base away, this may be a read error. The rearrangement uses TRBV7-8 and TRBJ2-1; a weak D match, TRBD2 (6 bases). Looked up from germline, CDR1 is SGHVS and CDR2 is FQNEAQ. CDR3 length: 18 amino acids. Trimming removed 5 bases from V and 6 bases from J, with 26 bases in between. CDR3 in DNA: TGTGCCAGCAGCCCCCAAGGGGACGGGACTGGCGCCGGCAATGAGCAGTTCTTC. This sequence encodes CASSPQGDGTGAGNEQFF.

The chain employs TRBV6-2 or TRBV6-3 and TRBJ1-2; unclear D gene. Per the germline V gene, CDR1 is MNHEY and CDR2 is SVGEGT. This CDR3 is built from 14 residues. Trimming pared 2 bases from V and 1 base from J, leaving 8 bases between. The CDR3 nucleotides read TGTGCCAGCAGTTACCCCGGTGGTAACTATGGCTACACCTTC. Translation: CASSYPGGNYGYTF.

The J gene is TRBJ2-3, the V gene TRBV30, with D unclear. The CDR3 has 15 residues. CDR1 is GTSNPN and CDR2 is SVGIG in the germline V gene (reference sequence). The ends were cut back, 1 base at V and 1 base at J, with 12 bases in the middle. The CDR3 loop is CAWSAGAVRTDTQYF. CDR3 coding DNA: TGTGCCTGGAGTGCTGGTGCAGTCCGCACAGATACGCAGTATTTT.

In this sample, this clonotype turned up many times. In DNA, the CDR3 is TGCAGTGCTAGGGGTCGGGACTCTCCCTCCTACGAGCAGTACTTC. The encoded protein is CSARGRDSPSYEQYF. The V call is TRBV20-1, the J call TRBJ2-7; TRBD2 is a possible D gene (6 bases). The length of the CDR3 is 15 residues. The V end was cut by 3 bases, the J end by 0 bases, with 15 bases between. CDR1 is DFQATT and CDR2 is SNEGSKA in the germline V gene (reference sequence).

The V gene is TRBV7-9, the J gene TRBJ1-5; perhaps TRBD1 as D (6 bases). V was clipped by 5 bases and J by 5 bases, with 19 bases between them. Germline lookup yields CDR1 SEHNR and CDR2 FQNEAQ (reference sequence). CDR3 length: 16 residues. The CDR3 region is CASSRGMGGGDQPQHF. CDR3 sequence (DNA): TGTGCCAGCAGCCGCGGGATGGGAGGGGGGGATCAGCCCCAGCATTTT.

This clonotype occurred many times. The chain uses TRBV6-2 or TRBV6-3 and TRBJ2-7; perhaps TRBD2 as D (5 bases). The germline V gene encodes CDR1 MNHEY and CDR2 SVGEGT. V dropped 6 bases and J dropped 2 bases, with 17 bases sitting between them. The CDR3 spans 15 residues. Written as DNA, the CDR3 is TGTGCCAGCAGCGCCCCCGAGCGGATGACCTACGAGCAGTACTTC. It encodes CASSAPERMTYEQYF.

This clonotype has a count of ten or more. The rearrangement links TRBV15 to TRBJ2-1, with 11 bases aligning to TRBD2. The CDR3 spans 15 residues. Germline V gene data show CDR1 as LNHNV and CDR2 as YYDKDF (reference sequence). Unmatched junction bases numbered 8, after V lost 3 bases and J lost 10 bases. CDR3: CATSRGKTSGKEQFF. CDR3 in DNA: TGTGCCACCAGCAGGGGCAAGACTAGCGGGAAGGAGCAGTTCTTC.

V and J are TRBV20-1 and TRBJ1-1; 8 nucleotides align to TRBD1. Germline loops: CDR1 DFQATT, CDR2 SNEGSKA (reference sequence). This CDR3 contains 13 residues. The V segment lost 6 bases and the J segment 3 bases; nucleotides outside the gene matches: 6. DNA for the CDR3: TGCAGTGCCGAGGACAGGGATCACACTGAAGCTTTCTTT. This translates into CSAEDRDHTEAFF.

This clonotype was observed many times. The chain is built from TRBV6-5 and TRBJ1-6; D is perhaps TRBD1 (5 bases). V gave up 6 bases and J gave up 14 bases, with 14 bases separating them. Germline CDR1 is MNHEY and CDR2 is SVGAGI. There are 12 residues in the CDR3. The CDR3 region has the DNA TGTGCCAGCAGCCACTCTGGGGGTTCCCTCCACTTT. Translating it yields CASSHSGGSLHF.

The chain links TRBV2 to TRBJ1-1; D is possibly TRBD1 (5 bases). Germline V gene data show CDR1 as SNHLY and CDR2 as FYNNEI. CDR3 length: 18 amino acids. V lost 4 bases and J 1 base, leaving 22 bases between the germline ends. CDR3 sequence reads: CASSANDPRAASNTEAFF. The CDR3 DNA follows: TGTGCCAGCAGTGCCAATGATCCCAGGGCAGCCTCGAACACTGAAGCTTTCTTT.

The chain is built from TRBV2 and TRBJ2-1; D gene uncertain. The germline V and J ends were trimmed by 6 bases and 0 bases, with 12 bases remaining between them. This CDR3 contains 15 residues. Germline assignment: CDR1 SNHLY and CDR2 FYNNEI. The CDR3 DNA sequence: TGTGCCAGCAGCCGATATTTGAGCTCCTACAATGAGCAGTTCTTC. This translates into CASSRYLSSYNEQFF.

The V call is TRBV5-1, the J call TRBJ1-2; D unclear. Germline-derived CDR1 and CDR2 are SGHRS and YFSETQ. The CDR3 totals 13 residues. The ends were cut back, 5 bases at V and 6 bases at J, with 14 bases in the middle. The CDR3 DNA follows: TGCGCCAGCAGGACGAATTCTATTGATGGCTACACCTTC. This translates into CASRTNSIDGYTF.

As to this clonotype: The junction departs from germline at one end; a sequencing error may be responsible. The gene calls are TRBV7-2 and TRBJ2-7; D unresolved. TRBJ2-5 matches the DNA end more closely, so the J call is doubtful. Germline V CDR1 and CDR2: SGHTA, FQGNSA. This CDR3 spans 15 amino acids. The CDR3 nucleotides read TGTGTCAGCAGCCGAGAAGCGTGGACCACGTGGACCCAGTACTTC. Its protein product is CVSSREAWTTWTQYF.